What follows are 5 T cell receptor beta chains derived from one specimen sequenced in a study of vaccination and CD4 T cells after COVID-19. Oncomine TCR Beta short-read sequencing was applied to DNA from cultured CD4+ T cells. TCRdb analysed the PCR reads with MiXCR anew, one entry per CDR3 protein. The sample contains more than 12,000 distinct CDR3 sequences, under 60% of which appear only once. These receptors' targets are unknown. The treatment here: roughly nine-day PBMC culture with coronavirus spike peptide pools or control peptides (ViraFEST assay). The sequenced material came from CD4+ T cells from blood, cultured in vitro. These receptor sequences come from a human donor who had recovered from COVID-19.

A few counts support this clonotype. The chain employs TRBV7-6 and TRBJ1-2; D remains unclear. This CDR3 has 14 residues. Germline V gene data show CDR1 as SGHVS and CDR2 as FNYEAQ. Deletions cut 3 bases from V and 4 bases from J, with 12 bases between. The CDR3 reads CASSLSGEGYGYTF. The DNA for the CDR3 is TGTGCCAGCAGCTTGTCTGGGGAAGGCTATGGCTACACCTTC.

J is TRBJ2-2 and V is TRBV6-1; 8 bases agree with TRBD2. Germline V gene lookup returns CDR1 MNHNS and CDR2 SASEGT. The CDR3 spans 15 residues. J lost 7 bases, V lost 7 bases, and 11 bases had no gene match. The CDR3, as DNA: TGTGCCAGCATCCCCGGGACTAGGGGGAGCGGGGAGCTGTTTTTT. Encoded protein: CASIPGTRGSGELFF.

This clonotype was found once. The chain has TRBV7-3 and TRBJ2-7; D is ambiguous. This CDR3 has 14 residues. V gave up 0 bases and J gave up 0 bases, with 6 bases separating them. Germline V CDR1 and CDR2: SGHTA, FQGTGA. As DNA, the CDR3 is TGTGCCAGCAGCTTAACGCAGAGCTCCTACGAGCAGTACTTC. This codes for CASSLTQSSYEQYF.

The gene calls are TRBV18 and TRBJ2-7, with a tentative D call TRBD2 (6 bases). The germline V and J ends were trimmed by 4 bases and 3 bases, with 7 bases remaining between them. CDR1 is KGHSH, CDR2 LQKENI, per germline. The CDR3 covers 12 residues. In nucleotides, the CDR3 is TGTGCCAGCTCACAGGGACTCTACGAGCAGTACTTC. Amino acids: CASSQGLYEQYF.

Here the CDR3 DNA reads TGTGCCAGCAGATCGGGACCACATTCTAACTATGGCTACACCTTC. The encoded protein is CASRSGPHSNYGYTF. The rearrangement joins TRBV6-1 to TRBJ1-2, with D possibly TRBD1 on 5 matching bases. V was trimmed by 6 bases and J by 0 bases, leaving 14 bases between them. Germline values: CDR1 MNHNS, CDR2 SASEGT. The CDR3 extends over 15 amino acids.